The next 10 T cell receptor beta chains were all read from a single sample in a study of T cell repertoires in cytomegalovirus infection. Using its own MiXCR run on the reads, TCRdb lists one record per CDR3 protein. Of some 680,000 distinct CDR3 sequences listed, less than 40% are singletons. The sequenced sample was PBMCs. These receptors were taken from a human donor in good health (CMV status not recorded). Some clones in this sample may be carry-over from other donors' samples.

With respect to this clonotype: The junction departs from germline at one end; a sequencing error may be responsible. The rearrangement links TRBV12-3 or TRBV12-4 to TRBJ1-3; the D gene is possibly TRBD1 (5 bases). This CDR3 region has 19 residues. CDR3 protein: CASSRRRGDRLSSGNTLYF. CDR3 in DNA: TGTGCCAGCAGCCGCCGGCGAGGCGACAGACTGAGCTCTGGAAACACCTTATATTTT.

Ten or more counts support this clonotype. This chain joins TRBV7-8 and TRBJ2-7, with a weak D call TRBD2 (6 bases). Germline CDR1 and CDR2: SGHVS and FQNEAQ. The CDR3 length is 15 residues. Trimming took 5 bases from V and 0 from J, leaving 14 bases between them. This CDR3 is CASSPVDGSSYEQYF. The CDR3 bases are TGTGCCAGCAGCCCCGTGGACGGGAGCTCCTACGAGCAGTACTTC.

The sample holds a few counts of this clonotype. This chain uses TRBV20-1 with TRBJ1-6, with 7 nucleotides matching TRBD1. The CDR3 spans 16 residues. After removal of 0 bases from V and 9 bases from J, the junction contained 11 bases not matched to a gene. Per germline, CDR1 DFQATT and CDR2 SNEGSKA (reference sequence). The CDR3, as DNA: TGCAGTGCTAGAGATCTCCTCGGACAGGTCGTTTCACCCCTCCACTTT. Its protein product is CSARDLLGQVVSPLHF.

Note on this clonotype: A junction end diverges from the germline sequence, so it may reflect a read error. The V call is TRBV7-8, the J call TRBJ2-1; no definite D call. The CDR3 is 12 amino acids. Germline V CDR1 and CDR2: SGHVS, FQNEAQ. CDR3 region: CASVRFWDEKFF. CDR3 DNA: TGTGCCAGCGTCAGGTTCTGGGATGAGAAGTTCTTC.

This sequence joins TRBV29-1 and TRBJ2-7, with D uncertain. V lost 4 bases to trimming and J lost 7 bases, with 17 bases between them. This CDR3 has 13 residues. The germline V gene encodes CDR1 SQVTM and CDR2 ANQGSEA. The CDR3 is CSVAGSLTGEQYF. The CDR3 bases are TGCAGCGTTGCCGGAAGCCTGACGGGTGAGCAGTACTTC.

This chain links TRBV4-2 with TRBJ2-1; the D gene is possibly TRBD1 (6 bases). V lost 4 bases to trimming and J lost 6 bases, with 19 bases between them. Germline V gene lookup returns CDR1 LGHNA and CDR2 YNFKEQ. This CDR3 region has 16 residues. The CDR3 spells CASSLEPGHLGNEQFF. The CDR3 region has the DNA TGTGCCAGCAGCCTAGAACCGGGACACCTAGGCAATGAGCAGTTCTTC.

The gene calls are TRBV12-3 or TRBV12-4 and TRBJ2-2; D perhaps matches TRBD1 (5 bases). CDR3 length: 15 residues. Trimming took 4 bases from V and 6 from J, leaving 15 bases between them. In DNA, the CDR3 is TGTGCCAGCAGTTACAATCCAGGGTGTCCCGGGGAGCTGTTTTTT. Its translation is CASSYNPGCPGELFF.

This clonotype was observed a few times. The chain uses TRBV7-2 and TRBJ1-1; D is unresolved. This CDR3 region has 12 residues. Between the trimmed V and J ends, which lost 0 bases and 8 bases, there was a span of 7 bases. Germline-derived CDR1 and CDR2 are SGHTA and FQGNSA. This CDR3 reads CASSLARLEAFF. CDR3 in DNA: TGTGCCAGCAGCTTAGCCAGGTTAGAAGCTTTCTTT.

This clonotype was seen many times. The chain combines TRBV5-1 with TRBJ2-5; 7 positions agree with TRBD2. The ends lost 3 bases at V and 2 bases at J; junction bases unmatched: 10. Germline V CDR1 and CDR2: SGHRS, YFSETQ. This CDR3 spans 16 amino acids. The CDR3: CASSWGGRLPQETQYF. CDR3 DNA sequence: TGCGCCAGCAGCTGGGGGGGAAGACTACCTCAAGAGACCCAGTACTTC.

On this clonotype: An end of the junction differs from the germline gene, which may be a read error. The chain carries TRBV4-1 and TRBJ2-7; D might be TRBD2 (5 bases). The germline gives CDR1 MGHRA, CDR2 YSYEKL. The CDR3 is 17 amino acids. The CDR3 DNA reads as TGTGCCAGCAGCCAAGATGGGAGCCCGGCTAGTTCCCACGAGCAGTACTTC. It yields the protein CASSQDGSPASSHEQYF.